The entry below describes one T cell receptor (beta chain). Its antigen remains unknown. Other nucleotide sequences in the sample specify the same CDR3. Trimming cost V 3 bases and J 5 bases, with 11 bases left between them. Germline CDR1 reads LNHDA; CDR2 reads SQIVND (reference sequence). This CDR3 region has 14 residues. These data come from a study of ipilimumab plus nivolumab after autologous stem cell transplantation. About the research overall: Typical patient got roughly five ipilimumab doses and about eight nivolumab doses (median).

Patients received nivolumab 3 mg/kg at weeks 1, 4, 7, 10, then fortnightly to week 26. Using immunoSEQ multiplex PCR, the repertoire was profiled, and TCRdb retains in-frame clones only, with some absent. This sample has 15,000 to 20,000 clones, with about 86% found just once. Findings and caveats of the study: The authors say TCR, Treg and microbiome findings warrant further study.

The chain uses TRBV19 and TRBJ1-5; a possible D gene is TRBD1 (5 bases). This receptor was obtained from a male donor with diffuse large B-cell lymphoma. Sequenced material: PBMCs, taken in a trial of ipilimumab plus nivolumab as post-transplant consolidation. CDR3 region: CASSIAREDQPQHF. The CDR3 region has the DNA TGTGCCAGTAGTATCGCCAGGGAGGATCAGCCCCAGCATTTT.